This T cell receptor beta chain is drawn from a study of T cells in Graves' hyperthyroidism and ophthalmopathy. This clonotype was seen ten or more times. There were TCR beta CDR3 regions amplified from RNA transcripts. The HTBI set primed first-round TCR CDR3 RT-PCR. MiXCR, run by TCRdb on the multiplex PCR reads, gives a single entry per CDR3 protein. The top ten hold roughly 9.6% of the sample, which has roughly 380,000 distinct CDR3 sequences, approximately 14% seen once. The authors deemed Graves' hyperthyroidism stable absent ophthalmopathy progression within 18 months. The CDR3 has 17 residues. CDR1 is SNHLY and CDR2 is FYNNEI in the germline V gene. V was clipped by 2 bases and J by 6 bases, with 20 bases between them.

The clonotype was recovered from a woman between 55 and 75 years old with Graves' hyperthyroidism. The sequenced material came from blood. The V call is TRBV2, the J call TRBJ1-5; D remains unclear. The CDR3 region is CASSESGGRSRGQPQHF. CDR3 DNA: TGTGCCAGCAGTGAATCAGGTGGCAGGTCCCGCGGTCAGCCCCAGCATTTT.